Each of the 31 T cell receptor beta chains below was sequenced from the same sample in a study of T cell responses to AZD1222 COVID-19 vaccine. Assay: immunoSEQ multiplex PCR; the TCRdb copy retains only in-frame clones and omits some. The sample includes about 160,000 clones, approximately 87% of them seen just once. The sequenced sample was peripheral blood, obtained 28 days after the second AZD1222 dose. The receptors stem from an adult who received the AZD1222 COVID-19 vaccine.

This clone was counted a few times. V usage is TRBV27 and J usage is TRBJ1-1; D not certain. The CDR3 consists of 14 residues. Germline V CDR1 and CDR2: MNHEY, SMNVEV (reference sequence). V was cut by 5 bases and J by 0 bases, with 10 bases left in between. DNA of the CDR3: TGTGCCAGCAGTGGTAGAGAGGTGAACACTGAAGCTTTCTTT. Its translation: CASSGREVNTEAFF.

This chain joins TRBV15 and TRBJ1-2; possibly TRBD1 for D (6 bases). CDR1 and CDR2 (germline): LNHNV, YYDKDF (reference sequence). Trimming left V 1 base short and J 2 bases short, with 14 bases between. This CDR3 is built from 16 residues. The CDR3 is CATSRASGTPNYGYTF. The CDR3 bases are TGTGCCACCAGCAGAGCCTCGGGGACACCAAACTATGGCTACACCTTC.

The CDR3 DNA sequence: TGTGCCAGCAGCCGACGACCCTACGAGCAGTACTTC. Its protein product is CASSRRPYEQYF. V usage is TRBV3-1 (or the pseudogene TRBV3-2) and J usage is TRBJ2-7; no firm D call. Germline-derived CDR1 and CDR2 are LGHDT and YNNKEL (reference sequence). V was trimmed by 4 bases and J by 2 bases, leaving 6 bases between them. This CDR3 has 12 residues.

The V gene is TRBV7-2, the J gene TRBJ1-5; D might be TRBD1 (5 bases). Looked up from germline, CDR1 is SGHTA and CDR2 is FQGNSA. Trimming removed 8 bases from V and 5 bases from J, with 13 bases in between. The CDR3 has 13 residues. For the CDR3, the DNA is TGTGCCAGCTCAATAGGGGAGCATCAGCCCCAGCATTTT. It encodes CASSIGEHQPQHF.

The count of this clone is one. The same CDR3 arises from other DNA sequences in this sample as well. The V and J genes are TRBV6-5 and TRBJ1-2; D not certain. This CDR3 is 12 amino acids long. Trimming removed 7 bases at V and 4 bases at J, with 10 bases between. Germline V lookup: CDR1 MNHEY, CDR2 SVGAGI. CDR3 residues: CASTRDSYGYTF. CDR3 nucleotide sequence: TGTGCCAGCACTCGCGATAGCTATGGCTACACCTTC.

This chain joins TRBV3-1 (or the pseudogene TRBV3-2) and TRBJ1-6, with D unresolved. V lost 3 bases and J 9 bases, leaving 9 bases between the germline ends. The germline V gene has CDR1 LGHDT and CDR2 YNNKEL (reference sequence). The CDR3 sequence is 13 residues long. This CDR3 reads CASSQPGLSPLHF. CDR3 sequence (DNA): TGTGCCAGCAGCCAGCCCGGACTTTCACCCCTCCACTTT.

The J gene is TRBJ1-2, the V gene TRBV27, with a tentative D call TRBD1 (6 bases). The CDR3 runs to 14 residues. Trimming stripped 2 bases from V and 4 bases from J, with 11 bases between. Germline lookup yields CDR1 MNHEY and CDR2 SMNVEV (reference sequence). The CDR3 loop reads CASSLGGGGYGYTF. For the CDR3, the DNA is TGTGCCAGCAGTTTAGGAGGAGGGGGCTATGGCTACACCTTC.

The chain is built from TRBV5-1 and TRBJ2-1; 11 nucleotides agree with TRBD2. V shed 2 bases, J shed 0 bases, and the junction held 4 bases outside the gene matches. CDR1 SGHRS and CDR2 YFSETQ come from the germline V gene. The CDR3 has 17 residues. CDR3 residues: CASSLASGGSSYNEQFF. DNA of the CDR3: TGCGCCAGCAGCTTAGCTAGCGGGGGGAGCTCCTACAATGAGCAGTTCTTC.

The chain has TRBV27 and TRBJ1-6; 7 positions match TRBD1. Germline-derived CDR1 and CDR2 are MNHEY and SMNVEV (reference sequence). Losses at the gene ends were 4 bases for V and 9 bases for J; bases not matched to a gene: 9. This CDR3 is 15 amino acids long. This chain's CDR3 is CASSSYRDRFSPLHF. The CDR3 DNA follows: TGTGCCAGCAGTTCTTACCGGGACAGATTTTCACCCCTCCACTTT.

The V and J genes are TRBV4-2 and TRBJ1-5; D is ambiguous. Germline V gene sequence: CDR1 LGHNA, CDR2 YNFKEQ. The length of the CDR3 is 15 residues. Deletions cut 0 bases from V and 5 bases from J, with 11 bases between. The CDR3 DNA sequence: TGTGCCAGCAGCCAAGAAGGCGGATACTATCAGCCCCAGCATTTT. This encodes CASSQEGGYYQPQHF.

The chain uses TRBV27 and TRBJ2-2; 7 bases are a match to TRBD2. The CDR3 contains 16 residues. Losses at the gene ends were 3 bases for V and 2 bases for J; bases not matched to a gene: 6. Germline V gene sequence: CDR1 MNHEY, CDR2 SMNVEV (reference sequence). The DNA of the CDR3 is TGTGCCAGCAGTTTTAGATGGGGACTAAACACCGGGGAGCTGTTTTTT. Protein: CASSFRWGLNTGELFF.

The chain combines TRBV20-1 with TRBJ2-3; possibly TRBD2 for D (6 bases). Germline CDR1 DFQATT, CDR2 SNEGSKA (reference sequence). The CDR3 runs 13 residues. V was trimmed by 3 bases and J by 2 bases, leaving 9 bases between them. The CDR3, as DNA: TGCAGTGCTAGTTGGGACTCCACAGATACGCAGTATTTT. Translating it yields CSASWDSTDTQYF.

This clone appeared a single time. This rearrangement joins TRBV7-8 to TRBJ1-1; D is undetermined. The germline gives CDR1 SGHVS, CDR2 FQNEAQ. This CDR3 comprises 13 residues. V shed 3 bases and J shed 1 base, with 6 bases lying between them. The CDR3 reads CASSFRPNTEAFF. Written as DNA, the CDR3 is TGTGCCAGCAGCTTCCGGCCGAACACTGAAGCTTTCTTT.

The rearrangement uses TRBV5-1 and TRBJ2-2; D may be TRBD1 (5 bases). Germline assignment: CDR1 SGHRS and CDR2 YFSETQ. Trimming took off 2 bases at V and 6 bases at J, with 11 bases between the two ends. This CDR3 has 14 residues. CDR3 DNA sequence: TGCGCCAGCAGCTTCAGACAGACCCCCGGGGAGCTGTTTTTT. The encoded protein is CASSFRQTPGELFF.

The rearrangement uses TRBV7-9 and TRBJ2-5; possible D gene TRBD2, 5 bases. Germline CDR1 and CDR2: SEHNR and FQNEAQ (reference sequence). V lost 2 bases and J 5 bases, leaving 6 bases between the germline ends. The CDR3 totals 12 residues. CDR3 amino acids: CASSLREETQYF. Here the CDR3 DNA reads TGTGCCAGCAGCTTAAGGGAGGAGACCCAGTACTTC.

This rearrangement joins TRBV19 to TRBJ1-4, with D perhaps matching TRBD1 (6 bases). Germline CDR1 is LNHDA and CDR2 is SQIVND (reference sequence). The ends were cut back, 5 bases at V and 0 bases at J, with 7 bases in the middle. This CDR3 has 14 amino acids. CDR3 nucleotides: TGTGCCAGTAGTCGGACAGCAACTAATGAAAAACTGTTTTTT. Protein sequence: CASSRTATNEKLFF.

The rearrangement links TRBV7-9 to TRBJ2-1; 8 bases are a match to TRBD1. The CDR3 spans 14 residues. Germline V gene sequence: CDR1 SEHNR, CDR2 FQNEAQ (reference sequence). V gave up 5 bases and J gave up 9 bases; unmatched junction bases: 9. CDR3 DNA: TGTGCCAGCAGCACCCCCAGGACAGGGTTTGAGCAGTTCTTC. The encoded protein is CASSTPRTGFEQFF. Filled out from reference TRBV7-9 and TRBJ2-1, the complete variable domain reads DTGVSQNPRHKITKRGQNVTFRCDPISEHNRLYWYRQTLGQGPEFLTYFQNEAQLEKSRLLSDRFSAERPKGSFSTLEIQRTEQGDSAMYLCASSTPRTGFEQFFGPGTRLTVL.

This chain links TRBV6-5 with TRBJ1-2; the match to TRBD1 covers 7 bases. V dropped 7 bases and J dropped 6; count of bases not matched to a gene: 11. In germline, CDR1 is MNHEY, CDR2 SVGAGI. This CDR3 has 14 amino acids. The CDR3 DNA is TGTGCCAGCACTTGGACAGGCCCGGTCGATGGCTACACCTTC. The encoded protein is CASTWTGPVDGYTF.

The chain has TRBV4-1 and TRBJ2-4; D ambiguous. CDR1 and CDR2 from the germline V gene are MGHRA and YSYEKL. The ends were cut back, 4 bases at V and 0 bases at J, with 13 bases in the middle. The length of the CDR3 is 16 residues. CDR3 protein: CASSPTQLIAKNIQYF. For the CDR3, the DNA is TGCGCCAGCAGCCCCACGCAGCTGATAGCCAAAAACATTCAGTACTTC.

This chain links TRBV29-1 with TRBJ2-5, with TRBD2 as a possible D gene (5 bases). CDR1 is SQVTM, CDR2 ANQGSEA, per germline. V was clipped by 1 base and J by 3 bases, with 9 bases between them. The CDR3 spans 13 residues. The CDR3 is CSVEGRRKETQYF. The CDR3 DNA is TGCAGCGTTGAAGGCAGGAGGAAAGAGACCCAGTACTTC.

This chain uses TRBV2 with TRBJ1-1; D uncertain. The CDR3 contains 13 residues. V lost 1 base and J lost 4, with 7 bases in between. The germline CDR1 and CDR2 sequences are SNHLY and FYNNEI. The chain's CDR3 is CASSEGAGTEAFF. In DNA, the CDR3 is TGTGCCAGCAGTGAAGGGGCAGGCACTGAAGCTTTCTTT.

The chain employs TRBV4-3 and TRBJ2-7; D gene unclear. V shed 0 bases and J shed 6 bases, with 15 bases lying between them. In germline, CDR1 is LGHNA, CDR2 YSLEER. CDR3 length equals 15 residues. This CDR3 is CASSQEGNSLGEQYF. CDR3 DNA: TGCGCCAGCAGCCAAGAGGGGAATTCATTGGGCGAGCAGTACTTC.

The chain couples TRBV29-1 to TRBJ1-1; no reliable D call. V was cut by 1 base and J by 0 bases, with 6 bases left in between. Germline-derived CDR1 and CDR2 are SQVTM and ANQGSEA. The CDR3 has 13 residues. The CDR3 DNA is TGCAGCGTTGAAGTTGGTTTGAACACTGAAGCTTTCTTT. Its protein is CSVEVGLNTEAFF.

This clone has just one count. The genes are TRBV4-2 and TRBJ1-2; D perhaps matches TRBD1 (6 bases). Germline V lookup: CDR1 LGHNA, CDR2 YNFKEQ. This CDR3 has 14 amino acids. Trimming pared 0 bases from V and 4 bases from J, leaving 9 bases between. CDR3 region: CASSQDHRAYGYTF. The DNA of the CDR3 is TGTGCCAGCAGCCAAGACCACAGGGCCTATGGCTACACCTTC.

V usage is TRBV2 and J usage is TRBJ2-2; D remains unclear. The V gene lost 4 bases and the J gene lost 4 bases, with 19 bases spanning the gap. CDR3 length: 17 residues. Per germline, CDR1 SNHLY and CDR2 FYNNEI. CDR3 DNA sequence: TGTGCCAGCAGTGGGGATGATCCCTTGTCGCTCACCGGGGAGCTGTTTTTT. Translation gives CASSGDDPLSLTGELFF.

The chain couples TRBV7-2 to TRBJ2-3, with 8 bases identical to TRBD2. Germline values: CDR1 SGHTA, CDR2 FQGNSA. Trimming removed 2 bases from V and 2 bases from J; junction bases left unmatched: 12. The CDR3 has 18 amino acids. The CDR3 nucleotides read TGTGCCAGCAGCTTAAAGGCCGATTCGGGGGGGCCCACAGATACGCAGTATTTT. It yields the protein CASSLKADSGGPTDTQYF.

The genes are TRBV5-4 and TRBJ2-1; D assignment may be TRBD1 or TRBD2 (6 bases each). In germline, CDR1 is SGHNT, CDR2 YYREEE (reference sequence). V was shortened by 7 bases and J by 4 bases, with 9 bases between the two germline ends. The CDR3 loop spans 12 amino acids. The CDR3 loop is CASGGGYNEQFF. The DNA of the CDR3 is TGTGCCAGCGGAGGGGGGTACAATGAGCAGTTCTTC.

This clone was counted a few times. The chain links TRBV3-1 (or the pseudogene TRBV3-2) to TRBJ1-6; the match to TRBD1 covers 8 bases. The V segment lost 0 bases and the J segment 7 bases; nucleotides outside the gene matches: 2. CDR3 length: 15 amino acids. CDR1 LGHDT and CDR2 YNNKEL come from the germline V gene (reference sequence). The CDR3 DNA is TGTGCCAGCAGCCAAGATTACAGGGGGAATTCACCCCTCCACTTT. Residues: CASSQDYRGNSPLHF.

The chain carries TRBV7-9 and TRBJ2-3, with TRBD2 as a possible D gene (6 bases). V shed 1 base and J shed 2 bases, with 7 bases lying between them. In germline, CDR1 is SEHNR, CDR2 FQNEAQ (reference sequence). There are 14 residues in the CDR3. CDR3 loop: CASSLVLATDTQYF. The CDR3 nucleotides are TGTGCCAGCAGCTTAGTACTAGCCACAGATACGCAGTATTTT.

This chain joins TRBV6-2 or TRBV6-3 and TRBJ2-1; 10 bases line up with TRBD2. Trimming took 4 bases from V and 6 from J; bases not matched to a gene: 12. CDR3 length: 17 residues. The germline V gene has CDR1 MNHEY and CDR2 SVGEGT. The CDR3 DNA reads as TGTGCCAGCAGTTTCCACTTAGCGGGGGGTACGGTCAATGAGCAGTTCTTC. Its protein is CASSFHLAGGTVNEQFF.

The V gene is TRBV7-2, the J gene TRBJ2-1; maybe TRBD2 (5 bases). V lost 5 bases and J lost 12, with 20 bases in between. Germline CDR1 and CDR2: SGHTA and FQGNSA. The CDR3 spans 14 residues. CDR3: CASSTGPRDVGQFF. The CDR3 DNA reads TGTGCCAGCAGCACCGGCCCCCGGGATGTGGGGCAGTTCTTC.